This entry lists 6 T cell receptor beta chains sequenced from one sample in a study of cytomegalovirus exposure and HLA in healthy donors. PCR primers comprised 60 Vbeta and 13 Jbeta primers. Sequenced by immunoSEQ multiplex PCR; TCRdb stores in-frame clones only, minus some. The sample holds a few hundred thousand clones, about 80% seen once. The specimen was PBMCs. These receptors all come from a man between 18 and 35 years old in good health and CMV-seronegative.

The chain uses TRBV7-6 and TRBJ1-4, with D perhaps matching TRBD1 (6 bases). Germline-derived CDR1 and CDR2 are SGHVS and FNYEAQ. The V and J ends lost 4 bases and 1 base respectively, with 10 bases between them. CDR3 size: 15 residues. The CDR3 here is CASSSPGQTNEKLFF. The CDR3 coding sequence is TGTGCCAGCAGCTCGCCGGGACAAACTAATGAAAAACTGTTTTTT. The full variable domain, rest sourced from reference TRBV7-6 and TRBJ1-4, is GAGVSQSPRYKVTKRGQDVALRCDPISGHVSLYWYRQALGQGPEFLTYFNYEAQQDKSGLPNDRFSAERPEGSISTLTIQRTEQRDSAMYRCASSSPGQTNEKLFFGSGTQLSVL.

The CDR3 region is CSVAPVAGGEQYF. DNA for the CDR3: TGCAGCGTTGCTCCAGTTGCAGGGGGTGAGCAGTACTTC. This chain links TRBV29-1 with TRBJ2-5, with TRBD1 matching over 7 bases. The trim removed 4 bases at V and 11 bases at J, leaving 13 bases unmatched. Germline V gene sequence: CDR1 SQVTM, CDR2 ANQGSEA. The CDR3 contains 13 residues.

The chain carries TRBV7-9 and TRBJ2-3; 8 bases are shared with TRBD1. V lost 5 bases, J lost 1 base, and 8 bases stayed unmatched. CDR3 size: 16 residues. Germline CDR1 SEHNR, CDR2 FQNEAQ (reference sequence). As DNA, the CDR3 is TGTGCCAGCAGCCCCCGACAGGGGCGGGGCACAGATACGCAGTATTTT. Translated, it gives CASSPRQGRGTDTQYF.

The chain combines TRBV7-6 with TRBJ2-1; the D gene is possibly TRBD1 (5 bases). The CDR3 extends over 13 amino acids. Germline assignment: CDR1 SGHVS and CDR2 FNYEAQ. The V gene lost 2 bases and the J gene lost 6 bases, with 8 bases spanning the gap. CDR3: CASSLSQGNEQFF. The DNA for the CDR3 is TGTGCCAGCAGCTTAAGTCAGGGCAATGAGCAGTTCTTC.

The rearrangement uses TRBV18 and TRBJ2-7; 11 bases are a match to TRBD2. CDR1 KGHSH and CDR2 LQKENI come from the germline V gene. J gave up 4 bases and V 2 bases, and 10 bases lay outside the gene matches. The CDR3 loop spans 17 amino acids. CDR3 sequence (DNA): TGTGCCAGCTCACCAGCAGGACTAGCGGGCTCTACTTACGAGCAGTACTTC. This translates into CASSPAGLAGSTYEQYF.

The chain combines TRBV6-1 with TRBJ1-1, with D possibly matching TRBD1 (5 bases). CDR3 size: 12 residues. Trimming took off 7 bases at V and 4 bases at J, with 10 bases between the two ends. The germline gives CDR1 MNHNS, CDR2 SASEGT. The CDR3 DNA is TGTGCCAGCAATCAGGGAGGCACTGAAGCTTTCTTT. Residues: CASNQGGTEAFF.